The rows below give T cell receptor beta chains drawn from one sample of a study of blood T cell repertoires in COVID-19. The repertoire was sequenced with immunoSEQ multiplex PCR; TCRdb's copy has only in-frame clones and lacks some. The table records about 150,000 clones, about 88% of them present only once. What was sequenced was peripheral blood. These receptors were obtained from a woman between 70 and 85 years old with acute or convalescent COVID-19. The CDR3 runs from the conserved cysteine through the conserved F or W. A D gene is named only where the DNA matches it firmly. Only part of the rows carry a size: once, few, many, or a class if the clone is expanded.

J,V,size,D,DNA,CDR3
TRBJ2-1,TRBV7-9,.,.,TGTGCCAGCAGCTTAGGTGGGGGGGCTATCGATGAGCAGTTCTTC,CASSLGGGAIDEQFF
TRBJ2-6,TRBV3-1/TRBV3-2,.,.,TGTGCCAGCAGCCTGGGACATGGTGGGGCCAACGTCCTGACTTTC,CASSLGHGGANVLTF
TRBJ1-2,TRBV19,few,.,TGTGCCACCACGGGGGGGGCAGACTATGGCTACACCTTC,CATTGGADYGYTF
TRBJ1-1,TRBV29-1,.,.,TGCAGCGCTAAGCGGGGAGGGAACACTGAAGCTTTCTTT,CSAKRGGNTEAFF
TRBJ2-1,TRBV4-3,.,.,TGCGCCAGCAGCCCAACCTCGCGGGGAAGTGAAAATGAGCAGTTCTTC,CASSPTSRGSENEQFF
TRBJ2-1,TRBV6-1,.,TRBD2,TGTGCCAGCAGTGAACTGGCTTTCAGCGGGGGCAATGAGCAGTTCTTC,CASSELAFSGGNEQFF
TRBJ1-3,TRBV28,.,TRBD1,TGTGCCAGCAGGCCGTTTGACAGGGTCTCTGGAAACACCATATATTTT,CASRPFDRVSGNTIYF
TRBJ2-3,TRBV7-9,.,TRBD2,TGTGCCAGCAGCTTAGCGGCCGGACTAGCCCGTCCAGATACGCAGTATTTT,CASSLAAGLARPDTQYF
TRBJ1-2,TRBV5-5,.,TRBD1,TGTGCCAGCAGCTCCCAGACAGGGGCTAACTATGGCTACACCTTC,CASSSQTGANYGYTF
TRBJ1-4,TRBV6-5,.,.,TGTGCCAGCATGAGTGGGTTTGGCGGTGAAAAACTGTTTTTT,CASMSGFGGEKLFF
TRBJ2-2,TRBV5-1,.,TRBD1,TGCGCCAGCAGCTTCGTGACAGGGGCCACCGGGGAGCTGTTTTTT,CASSFVTGATGELFF
TRBJ2-7,TRBV9,.,.,TGTGCCAGCAGCGTAGGGAGAGGTGGGGCGTACGAGCAGTACTTC,CASSVGRGGAYEQYF
TRBJ1-1,TRBV18,.,.,TGTGCCAGCTCACCCCGACAGCCTGAAGCTTTCTTT,CASSPRQPEAFF
TRBJ1-1,TRBV6-2/TRBV6-3,.,.,TGTGCCAGCAGTCCCCGAGGAAACACTGAAGCTTTCTTT,CASSPRGNTEAFF
TRBJ1-1,TRBV27,.,.,TGTGCCAGCAGCCACAGGGAGAGGAACACTGAAGCTTTCTTT,CASSHRERNTEAFF
TRBJ1-2,TRBV19,.,TRBD1,TGTGCCAGTACCCAGGGGGCGCGTGGCTACACCTTC,CASTQGARGYTF
TRBJ1-1,TRBV11-3,.,.,TGTGCCAGCAGCTTACCAGGGATGAACACTGAAGCTTTCTTT,CASSLPGMNTEAFF
TRBJ1-1,TRBV7-9,.,TRBD1,TGTGCCAGCAGCGAAACCGACAGGGTTAAAGCTTTCTTT,CASSETDRVKAFF
TRBJ1-5,TRBV27,.,TRBD1,TGTGCCAGCAGTTCCACTCCGGGACAGAGATATAGCAATCAGCCCCAGCATTTT,CASSSTPGQRYSNQPQHF
TRBJ1-5,TRBV4-1,.,TRBD1,TGCGCCAGCAGCCAAACAGCCCTGGGACAGGATCGCAATCAGCCCCAGCATTTT,CASSQTALGQDRNQPQHF
TRBJ2-5,TRBV5-4,.,TRBD1,TGTGCCAGCAGCTTGCCCGACAGGGAAGAGACCCAGTACTTC,CASSLPDREETQYF
TRBJ1-2,TRBV6-5,.,TRBD1,TGTGCCAGCAGTTACTCTACAGGGGGCAACTATGGCTACACCTTC,CASSYSTGGNYGYTF
TRBJ2-3,TRBV18,.,TRBD1,TGTGCCAGCTCACGGACAGGGGGCGGCACAGATACGCAGTATTTT,CASSRTGGGTDTQYF
TRBJ2-2,TRBV6-5,.,.,TGTGCCAGCAGCGACCCCGGACTTCGGACCGGGGAGCTGTTTTTT,CASSDPGLRTGELFF
TRBJ1-5,TRBV19,.,TRBD1,TGTGCCAGTAGTGGGGACAGGGGGAGCTATCAGCCCCAGCATTTT,CASSGDRGSYQPQHF
TRBJ2-7,TRBV6-5,.,.,TGTGCCAGCAGTTACCGGGTGGGGAGCTCCTACGAGCAGTACTTC,CASSYRVGSSYEQYF
TRBJ1-5,TRBV18,.,.,TGTGCCAGCTCACCGGCAGGGGATTATCAGCCCCAGCATTTT,CASSPAGDYQPQHF
TRBJ1-2,TRBV18,few,TRBD1,TGTGCCAGCTCACCAACAGGAAACAGGGGGTATGGCTACACCTTC,CASSPTGNRGYGYTF
TRBJ2-3,TRBV7-9,.,.,TGTGCCAGCAGCTCAGGAATAGGTCCACTTTTACACACAGATACGCAGTATTTT,CASSSGIGPLLHTDTQYF
TRBJ1-1,TRBV19,.,.,TGTGCCAGTGCGCTAGTCGCAAGTTCTATAGACACTGAAGCTTTCTTT,CASALVASSIDTEAFF
TRBJ2-5,TRBV5-1,.,.,TGCGCCAGCAGCTTGGGGTCAGTGGAGACCCAGTACTTC,CASSLGSVETQYF
TRBJ2-3,TRBV4-2,.,TRBD2,TGTGCCAGCAGCCGTAGCGGGGGGGACCTCACAGATACGCAGTATTTT,CASSRSGGDLTDTQYF
TRBJ2-5,TRBV7-2,.,TRBD2,TGTGCCAGCAGCCCTAGCGGGGGGGCTGGGACAGAGACCCAGTACTTC,CASSPSGGAGTETQYF
TRBJ2-3,TRBV7-2,.,.,TGTGCCAGCAGCTTAGCGTCTAGCACAGATACGCAGTATTTT,CASSLASSTDTQYF
TRBJ1-5,TRBV7-9,.,TRBD1,TGTGCCAGCAGTTTGACAGGGTTCAATCAGCCCCAGCATTTT,CASSLTGFNQPQHF
TRBJ1-4,TRBV6-6,.,.,TGTGCCAGCACACCCGGGGGGGTACTTAATGAAAAACTGTTTTTT,CASTPGGVLNEKLFF
TRBJ1-5,TRBV28,few,TRBD1,TGTGCCAGCAAGGAGGGACAGACGAATCAGCCCCAGCATTTT,CASKEGQTNQPQHF
TRBJ1-2,TRBV28,.,.,TGTGCCAGCAGCCTTCGGGGGTACGGCTACACCTTC,CASSLRGYGYTF
TRBJ2-2,TRBV7-3,.,.,TGTGCCAGCAGCTACCAACGTGTCGCAGGTGTCGTTGTCGGGGAGCTGTTTTTT,CASSYQRVAGVVVGELFF
TRBJ1-1,TRBV5-5,.,TRBD1,TGTGCCAGCAGCTTGCTTGACAGGGGTGCTGAAGCTTTCTTT,CASSLLDRGAEAFF
TRBJ2-2,TRBV7-2,.,.,TGTGCCAGCAGCTTAGGGTTGCTATCCACCGGGGAGCTGTTTTTT,CASSLGLLSTGELFF
TRBJ1-2,TRBV27,.,.,TGTGCCAGCAGCCTAGCGGGTTCCAGGGCATATGGCTACACCTTC,CASSLAGSRAYGYTF
TRBJ1-5,TRBV15,.,.,TGTGCCACCGTCCGGGGGGCGGGTCAGCCCCAGCATTTT,CATVRGAGQPQHF
TRBJ1-2,TRBV19,.,.,TGTGCCAGTAGTATAGCGGGAGGGCCTTCCTATGGCTACACCTTC,CASSIAGGPSYGYTF
TRBJ2-6,TRBV3-1/TRBV3-2,.,.,TGTGCCAGCAGCTTCGGGAGCTCTGGGGCCAACGTCCTGACTTTC,CASSFGSSGANVLTF